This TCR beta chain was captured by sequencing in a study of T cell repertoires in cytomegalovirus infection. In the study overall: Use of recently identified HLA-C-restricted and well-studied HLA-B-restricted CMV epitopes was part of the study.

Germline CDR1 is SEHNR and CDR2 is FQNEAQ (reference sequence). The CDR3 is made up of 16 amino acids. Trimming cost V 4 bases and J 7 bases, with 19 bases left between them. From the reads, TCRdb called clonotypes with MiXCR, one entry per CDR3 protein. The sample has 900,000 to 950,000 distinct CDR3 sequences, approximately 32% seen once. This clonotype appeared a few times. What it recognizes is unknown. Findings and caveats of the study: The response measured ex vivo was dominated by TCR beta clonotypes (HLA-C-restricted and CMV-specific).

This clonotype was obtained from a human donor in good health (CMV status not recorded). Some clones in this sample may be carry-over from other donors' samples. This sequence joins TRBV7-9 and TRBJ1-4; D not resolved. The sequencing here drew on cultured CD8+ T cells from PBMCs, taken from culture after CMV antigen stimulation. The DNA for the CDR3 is TGTGCCAGCAGCTCACCGGCCAGCCTGGGCGGTGAAAAACTGTTTTTT. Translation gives CASSSPASLGGEKLFF.